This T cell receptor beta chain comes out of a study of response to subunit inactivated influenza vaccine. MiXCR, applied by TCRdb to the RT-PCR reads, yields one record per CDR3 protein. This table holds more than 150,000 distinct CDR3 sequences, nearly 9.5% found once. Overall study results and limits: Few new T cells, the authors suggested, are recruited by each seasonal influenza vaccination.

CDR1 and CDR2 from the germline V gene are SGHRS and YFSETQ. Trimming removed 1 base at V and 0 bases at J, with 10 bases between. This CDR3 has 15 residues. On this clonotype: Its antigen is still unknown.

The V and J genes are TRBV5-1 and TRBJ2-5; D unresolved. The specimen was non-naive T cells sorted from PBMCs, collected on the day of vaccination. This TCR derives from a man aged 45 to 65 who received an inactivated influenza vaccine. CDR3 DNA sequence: TGCGCCAGCAGCTTGAACCCCACGTACCAAGAGACCCAGTACTTC. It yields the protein CASSLNPTYQETQYF. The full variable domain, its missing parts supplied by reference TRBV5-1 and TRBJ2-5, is KAGVTQTPRYLIKTRGQQVTLSCSPISGHRSVSWYQQTPGQGLQFLFEYFSETQRNKGNFPGRFSGRQFSNSRSEMNVSTLELGDSALYLCASSLNPTYQETQYFGPGTRLLVL.